This T cell receptor beta chain was found in a study of T cell clones after liver transplantation. TCRdb's table, derived via immunoSEQ multiplex PCR, lists solely in-frame clones and lacks some. The sample holds 8,500 to 10,000 clones, 78% seen once. The germline gives CDR1 SGDLS, CDR2 YYNGEE. V dropped 0 bases and J dropped 6; count of bases not matched to a gene: 4. The CDR3 is 15 amino acids. The chain links TRBV9 to TRBJ2-1; 9 bases align to TRBD2. The receptor was isolated from a human patient who received a liver transplant. Some T cells may be provided by the graft donor. Here the sequenced sample was CD8+ T cells from blood, taken at the 22-month timepoint. This CDR3 is CASSVARGGRNEQFF. DNA for the CDR3: TGTGCCAGCAGCGTAGCGCGGGGGGGCCGCAATGAGCAGTTCTTC.